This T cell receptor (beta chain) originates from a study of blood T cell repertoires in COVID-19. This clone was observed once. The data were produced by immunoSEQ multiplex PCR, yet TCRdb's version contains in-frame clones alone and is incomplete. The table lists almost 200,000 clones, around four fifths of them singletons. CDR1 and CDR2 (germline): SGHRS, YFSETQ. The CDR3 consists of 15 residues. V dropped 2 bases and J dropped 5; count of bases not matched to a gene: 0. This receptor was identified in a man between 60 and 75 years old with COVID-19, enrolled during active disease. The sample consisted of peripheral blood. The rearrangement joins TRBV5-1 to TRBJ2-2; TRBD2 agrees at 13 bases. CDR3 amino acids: CASSLLAGGTGELFF. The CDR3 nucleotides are TGCGCCAGCAGCTTACTAGCGGGAGGGACCGGGGAGCTGTTTTTT.